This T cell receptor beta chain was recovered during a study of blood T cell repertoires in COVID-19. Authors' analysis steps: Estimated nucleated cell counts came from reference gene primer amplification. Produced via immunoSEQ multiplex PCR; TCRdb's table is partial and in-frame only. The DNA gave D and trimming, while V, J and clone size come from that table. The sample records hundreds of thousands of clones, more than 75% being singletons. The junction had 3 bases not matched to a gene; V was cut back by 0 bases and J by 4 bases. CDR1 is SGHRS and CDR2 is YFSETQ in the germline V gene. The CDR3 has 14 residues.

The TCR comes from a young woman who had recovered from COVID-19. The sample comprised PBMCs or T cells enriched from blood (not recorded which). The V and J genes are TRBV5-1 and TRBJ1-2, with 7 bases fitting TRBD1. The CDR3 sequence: CASSLDHRGYGYTF. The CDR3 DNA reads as TGCGCCAGCAGCTTGGATCACAGGGGCTATGGCTACACCTTC.